These T cell receptor beta chains were read from a single sample in a study of cytomegalovirus exposure and HLA in healthy donors. Method: immunoSEQ multiplex PCR; TCRdb's copy keeps in-frame clones and lacks some. Among roughly 200,000 clones listed, 65% to 80% were seen once. Input material: PBMCs. All receptors derive from a woman in her 30s in good health and CMV-seropositive. Both conserved end residues are part of each CDR3. D genes are given only for firm matches. Only some rows state a clone size, as once, few, many or a class for expanded clones.

D: NA
V: TRBV30
size: NA
J: TRBJ1-2
CDR3: CAWSATGGHSGYTF
DNA: TGTGCCTGGAGCGCGACAGGAGGACATTCTGGCTACACCTTC

D: NA
V: TRBV9
size: few
J: TRBJ1-3
CDR3: CASSSLSGTGNTIYF
DNA: TGTGCCAGCAGCTCCCTCTCAGGGACTGGAAACACCATATATTTT

D: NA
V: TRBV5-1
size: NA
J: TRBJ1-1
CDR3: CASSQRSGGTEAFF
DNA: TGCGCCAGCAGCCAGAGGTCGGGGGGCACTGAAGCTTTCTTT

D: TRBD2
V: TRBV5-1
size: NA
J: TRBJ2-7
CDR3: CASSSSGTSGGRSYEQYF
DNA: TGCGCCAGCAGCTCTTCCGGGACTAGCGGGGGGCGGTCCTACGAGCAGTACTTC

D: NA
V: TRBV5-6
size: once
J: TRBJ2-2
CDR3: CASSLVPANTGELFF
DNA: TGTGCCAGCAGCTTGGTCCCCGCGAACACCGGGGAGCTGTTTTTT

D: TRBD1
V: TRBV4-1
size: NA
J: TRBJ2-7
CDR3: CASSPKPGQGSEQYF
DNA: TGCGCCAGCAGCCCAAAACCGGGACAGGGATCCGAGCAGTACTTC

D: TRBD1
V: TRBV5-1
size: once
J: TRBJ2-6
CDR3: CASSLRTGTSGANVLTF
DNA: TGCGCCAGCAGCTTACGGACAGGAACCTCTGGGGCCAACGTCCTGACTTTC

D: NA
V: TRBV7-9
size: few
J: TRBJ1-4
CDR3: CASSLGPGATNEKLFF
DNA: TGTGCCAGCAGCCTGGGTCCGGGTGCAACTAATGAAAAACTGTTTTTT

D: TRBD2
V: TRBV27
size: NA
J: TRBJ2-1
CDR3: CASSSGTSGSGEQFF
DNA: TGTGCCAGCAGTTCCGGGACTAGCGGGAGTGGTGAGCAGTTCTTC

D: NA
V: TRBV4-1
size: NA
J: TRBJ2-7
CDR3: CASSQLTGRVNEQYF
DNA: TGCGCCAGCAGCCAGTTAACAGGGCGGGTAAACGAGCAGTACTTC

D: TRBD2
V: TRBV11-2
size: NA
J: TRBJ2-7
CDR3: CASSARRGEQYF
DNA: TGTGCCAGCAGTGCCCGGCGGGGGGAGCAGTACTTC

D: NA
V: TRBV6-5
size: NA
J: TRBJ2-7
CDR3: CASGDGSSYEQYF
DNA: TGTGCCAGCGGAGACGGGAGCTCCTACGAGCAGTACTTC

D: TRBD1
V: TRBV14
size: once
J: TRBJ2-7
CDR3: CASSQDPRQGLSYEQYF
DNA: TGTGCCAGCAGCCAAGATCCCCGACAGGGATTGTCCTACGAGCAGTACTTC

D: NA
V: TRBV6-1
size: NA
J: TRBJ2-7
CDR3: CATRKPQGEQYF
DNA: TGTGCCACCCGGAAGCCTCAGGGCGAGCAGTACTTC

D: NA
V: TRBV5-6
size: NA
J: TRBJ1-5
CDR3: CASSLRGISNQPQHF
DNA: TGTGCCAGCAGCTTGAGGGGGATTAGCAATCAGCCCCAGCATTTT

D: TRBD1
V: TRBV12-5
size: NA
J: TRBJ2-2
CDR3: CASGDDRANTGELFF
DNA: TGTGCTAGTGGTGACGACAGGGCGAACACCGGGGAGCTGTTTTTT

D: TRBD1
V: TRBV7-2
size: NA
J: TRBJ1-1
CDR3: CASSPIQGGGAEAFF
DNA: TGTGCCAGCAGCCCAATACAGGGGGGAGGCGCTGAAGCTTTCTTT

D: TRBD1
V: TRBV7-9
size: NA
J: TRBJ1-5
CDR3: CASSTTRDRGIGGNQPQHF
DNA: TGTGCCAGCAGCACGACTCGGGACAGGGGGATAGGAGGCAATCAGCCCCAGCATTTT

D: TRBD1
V: TRBV9
size: NA
J: TRBJ2-1
CDR3: CASSGTKTRQGPQPYNEQFF
DNA: TGTGCCAGCAGCGGTACCAAGACTCGACAGGGCCCACAACCCTACAATGAGCAGTTCTTC

D: NA
V: TRBV6-5
size: NA
J: TRBJ1-1
CDR3: CASSYLRADEAFF
DNA: TGTGCCAGCAGTTACTTGAGGGCAGATGAAGCTTTCTTT

D: NA
V: TRBV11-3
size: NA
J: TRBJ2-7
CDR3: CASSRGPYEQYF
DNA: TGTGCCAGCAGCCGAGGGCCCTACGAGCAGTACTTC

D: NA
V: TRBV6-1
size: NA
J: TRBJ1-3
CDR3: CAGRGGLGSFYTIYF
DNA: TGTGCCGGCAGAGGGGGTCTAGGGAGCTTTTACACCATATATTTT

D: NA
V: TRBV7-2
size: NA
J: TRBJ1-1
CDR3: CASSLTYTEAFF
DNA: TGTGCCAGCAGCTTGACTTACACTGAAGCTTTCTTT

D: TRBD1
V: TRBV6-5
size: NA
J: TRBJ2-3
CDR3: CASSLGGGTDTQYF
DNA: TGTGCCAGCAGTTTAGGGGGCGGCACAGATACGCAGTATTTT

D: TRBD1
V: TRBV27
size: NA
J: TRBJ2-7
CDR3: CASSLIPGQGYEQYF
DNA: TGTGCCAGCAGTTTAATACCGGGACAGGGGTACGAGCAGTACTTC

D: TRBD1
V: TRBV18
size: NA
J: TRBJ2-2
CDR3: CASSPTTGGTGELFF
DNA: TGTGCCAGCTCGCCTACCACAGGGGGCACCGGGGAGCTGTTTTTT